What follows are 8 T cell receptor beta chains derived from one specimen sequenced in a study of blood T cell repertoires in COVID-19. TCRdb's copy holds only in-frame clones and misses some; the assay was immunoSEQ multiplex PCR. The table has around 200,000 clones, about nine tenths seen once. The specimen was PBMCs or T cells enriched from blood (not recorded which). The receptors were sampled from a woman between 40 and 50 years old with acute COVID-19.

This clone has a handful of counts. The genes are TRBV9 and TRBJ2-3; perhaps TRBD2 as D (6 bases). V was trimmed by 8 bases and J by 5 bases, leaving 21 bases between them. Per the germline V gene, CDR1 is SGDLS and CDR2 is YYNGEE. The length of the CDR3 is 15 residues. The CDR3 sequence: CARVPCGGHGDTQYF. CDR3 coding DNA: TGTGCCAGAGTACCTTGCGGAGGGCATGGAGATACGCAGTATTTT.

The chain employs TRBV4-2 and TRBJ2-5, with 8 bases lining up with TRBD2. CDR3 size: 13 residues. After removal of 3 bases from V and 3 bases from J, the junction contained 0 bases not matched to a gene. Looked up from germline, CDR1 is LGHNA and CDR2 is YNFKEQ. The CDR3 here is CASSQGLEETQYF. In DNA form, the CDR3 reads TGTGCCAGCAGCCAGGGACTAGAAGAGACCCAGTACTTC.

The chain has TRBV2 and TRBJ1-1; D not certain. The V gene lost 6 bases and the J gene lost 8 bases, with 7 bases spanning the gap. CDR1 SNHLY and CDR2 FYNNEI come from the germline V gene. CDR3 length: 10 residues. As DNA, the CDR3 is TGTGCCAGCAGCGTCGCGGAAGCTTTCTTT. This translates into CASSVAEAFF.

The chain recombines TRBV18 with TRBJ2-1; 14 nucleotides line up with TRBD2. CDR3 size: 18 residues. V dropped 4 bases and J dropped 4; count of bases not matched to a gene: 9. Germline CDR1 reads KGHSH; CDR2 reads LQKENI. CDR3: CASSREGLAGGLYNEQFF. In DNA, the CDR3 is TGTGCCAGCTCACGAGAAGGACTAGCGGGGGGTCTTTACAATGAGCAGTTCTTC.

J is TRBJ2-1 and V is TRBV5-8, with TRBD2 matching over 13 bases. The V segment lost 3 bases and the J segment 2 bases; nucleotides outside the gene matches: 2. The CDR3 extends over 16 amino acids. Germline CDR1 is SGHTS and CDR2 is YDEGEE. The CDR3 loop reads CASSSGTSGTYNEQFF. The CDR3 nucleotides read TGTGCCAGCAGCTCCGGGACTAGCGGGACCTACAATGAGCAGTTCTTC.

CDR3 region: CASSPGTGYTEAFF. CDR3 nucleotide sequence: TGCGCCAGCAGCCCAGGCACAGGGTACACTGAAGCTTTCTTT. The genes are TRBV5-1 and TRBJ1-1, with a tentative D call TRBD1 (6 bases). This CDR3 contains 14 residues. CDR1 is SGHRS and CDR2 is YFSETQ in the germline V gene. Trimming cost V 4 bases and J 3 bases, with 13 bases left between them.

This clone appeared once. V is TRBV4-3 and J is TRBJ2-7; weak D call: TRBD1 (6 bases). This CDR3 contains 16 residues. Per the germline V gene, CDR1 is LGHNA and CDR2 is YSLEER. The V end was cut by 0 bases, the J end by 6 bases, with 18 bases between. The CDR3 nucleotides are TGCGCCAGCAGCCAAGATTATTCAGGGGTTTCCCTCGAGCAGTACTTC. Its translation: CASSQDYSGVSLEQYF.

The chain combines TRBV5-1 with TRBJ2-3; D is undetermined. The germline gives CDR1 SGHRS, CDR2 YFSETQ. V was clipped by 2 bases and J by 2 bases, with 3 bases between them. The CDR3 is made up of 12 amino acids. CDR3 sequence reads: CASSFFTDTQYF. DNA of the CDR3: TGCGCCAGCAGCTTCTTCACAGATACGCAGTATTTT.